These 17 T cell receptor beta chains came from one sample sequenced in a study of T-cell memory formation after mild COVID-19. In TCRdb, the 5' RACE reads were re-called with MiXCR into one record per CDR3 protein. The sample holds around 300,000 distinct CDR3 sequences, about 13% seen once. The sequenced sample consisted of PBMCs or a T cell subset sorted from them (not recorded which). These receptors originate from a man aged 18-30 years who had mild COVID-19 (a few samples of this study predate the infection). Cell type and time point are not known.

This clonotype has just a few counts. The V and J genes are TRBV27 and TRBJ1-6, with unresolved D. Germline loops: CDR1 MNHEY, CDR2 SMNVEV (reference sequence). The CDR3 consists of 14 residues. Trimming took 3 bases from V and 0 from J, leaving 3 bases between them. DNA for the CDR3: TGTGCCAGCAGTTTGTTCTCCTATAATTCACCCCTCCACTTT. It translates to CASSLFSYNSPLHF.

This clonotype came up a few times. This chain joins TRBV4-2 and TRBJ2-2; TRBD1 matches 8 bases. Trimming cost V 4 bases and J 1 base; bases outside gene matches: 8. Per the germline V gene, CDR1 is LGHNA and CDR2 is YNFKEQ. CDR3 length: 17 residues. The CDR3 DNA sequence: TGTGCCAGCAGCCGTACTCTCAGGGGGCAGAACACCGGGGAGCTGTTTTTT. Protein sequence: CASSRTLRGQNTGELFF.

This clonotype appeared a few times. The chain has TRBV6-5 and TRBJ2-7, with TRBD2 as a possible D gene (5 bases). Germline lookup yields CDR1 MNHEY and CDR2 SVGAGI. CDR3 size: 13 residues. V lost 4 bases to trimming and J lost 7 bases, with 14 bases between them. The CDR3 sequence: CASSSSAWREQYF. The CDR3, as DNA: TGTGCCAGCAGTTCCTCGGCCTGGAGGGAGCAGTACTTC.

Ten or more counts support this clonotype. The chain couples TRBV5-6 to TRBJ2-1; D gene unclear. Trimming removed 4 bases at V and 4 bases at J, with 15 bases between. Germline assignment: CDR1 SGHDT and CDR2 YYEEEE. This CDR3 region has 15 residues. In nucleotides, the CDR3 is TGTGCCAGCAGCCCGACATACTTGGGGTACAATGAGCAGTTCTTC. Its protein product is CASSPTYLGYNEQFF.

There are a few counts of this clonotype. This rearrangement joins TRBV29-1 to TRBJ2-1, with 10 bases aligning to TRBD1. The CDR3 is 14 amino acids. J gave up 7 bases and V 5 bases, and 8 bases lay outside the gene matches. CDR1 and CDR2 (germline): SQVTM, ANQGSEA. This chain's CDR3 is CSVLPGQGPNEQFF. CDR3 in DNA: TGCAGCGTTCTACCGGGACAGGGGCCGAATGAGCAGTTCTTC.

The genes are TRBV12-3 or TRBV12-4 and TRBJ2-3; possible D gene TRBD1, 7 bases. CDR3 size: 14 residues. The V end was cut by 2 bases, the J end by 4 bases, with 10 bases between. The CDR3 DNA reads TGTGCCAGCAGTTTACCAGGGGGGTCAGATACGCAGTATTTT. It specifies CASSLPGGSDTQYF.

This clonotype appeared a few times. This chain links TRBV7-9 with TRBJ2-1; 10 bases are a match to TRBD2. The CDR3 spans 15 residues. V gave up 2 bases and J gave up 3 bases; unmatched junction bases: 1. Per the germline V gene, CDR1 is SEHNR and CDR2 is FQNEAQ (reference sequence). CDR3 DNA sequence: TGTGCCAGCAGCTTAACTAGCGGGGTCTACAATGAGCAGTTCTTC. This sequence encodes CASSLTSGVYNEQFF.

The genes are TRBV9 and TRBJ1-2; the D gene is possibly TRBD1 (6 bases). This CDR3 comprises 13 residues. V was cut by 3 bases and J by 7 bases, with 13 bases left in between. Germline values: CDR1 SGDLS, CDR2 YYNGEE. As DNA, the CDR3 is TGTGCCAGCAGCGAGGGGGGAGGTGGTGGCTACACCTTC. This translates into CASSEGGGGGYTF.

This clonotype has just a few counts. CDR3 nucleotide sequence: TGTGCCAGCAGTTACTTTCCGGGGTACGAGCAGTACTTC. This translates into CASSYFPGYEQYF. V usage is TRBV6-5 and J usage is TRBJ2-7; D may be TRBD2 (5 bases). CDR1 is MNHEY and CDR2 is SVGAGI in the germline V gene. The CDR3 totals 13 residues. With 1 base removed from V and 4 bases from J, the gap between germline ends came to 8 bases.

This clonotype has a count of ten or more. CDR3 in DNA: TGTGCCATCAGTGATGAGGACAGGACCTACGAGCAGTACTTC. Encoded protein: CAISDEDRTYEQYF. This chain joins TRBV10-3 and TRBJ2-7, with TRBD1 identical over 7 bases. V was pared by 3 bases and J by 2 bases, with 4 bases of the junction left unmatched. Germline V gene sequence: CDR1 ENHRY, CDR2 SYGVKD. There are 14 residues in the CDR3.

Only a few counts were recorded for this clonotype. The chain uses TRBV12-3 or TRBV12-4 and TRBJ2-4; tentative D call: TRBD1 (5 bases). This CDR3 is built from 11 residues. V shed 7 bases and J shed 8 bases, with 9 bases lying between them. The CDR3 here is CASTQGYIQYF. CDR3 DNA: TGTGCCAGCACCCAGGGCTACATTCAGTACTTC.

This clonotype was detected ten times or more. This chain links TRBV18 with TRBJ1-1; D gene unclear. V lost 5 bases, J lost 2 bases, and 6 bases lay in between. The CDR3 length is 12 residues. CDR1 and CDR2 (germline): KGHSH, LQKENI. In DNA form, the CDR3 reads TGTGCCAGCTCATCTTTTAACACTGAAGCTTTCTTT. Amino acid sequence: CASSSFNTEAFF.

At least ten counts were recorded for this clonotype. CDR3 DNA sequence: TGTGCCAGCTCGACGCCTAGCGGGGGCACAGATACGCAGTATTTT. Amino acids: CASSTPSGGTDTQYF. The chain combines TRBV7-2 with TRBJ2-3; 9 bases map to TRBD2. Germline V gene data show CDR1 as SGHTA and CDR2 as FQGNSA. CDR3 size: 15 residues. J lost 1 base, V lost 8 bases, and 7 bases had no gene match. Looking up the rest from reference TRBV7-2 and TRBJ2-3 gives the full variable domain: GAGVSQSPSNKVTEKGKDVELRCDPISGHTALYWYRQSLGQGLEFLIYFQGNSAPDKSGLPSDRFSAERTGGSVSTLTIQRTQQEDSAVYLCASSTPSGGTDTQYFGPGTRLTVL.

This clonotype has more than one count but fewer than ten. The genes are TRBV20-1 and TRBJ1-5; D uncertain. CDR1 and CDR2 from the germline V gene are DFQATT and SNEGSKA (reference sequence). Trimming took off 3 bases at V and 7 bases at J, with 13 bases between the two ends. CDR3 size: 13 residues. CDR3 nucleotides: TGCAGTGCTAGTCTGGGTAGGGCGCAGCCCCAGCATTTT. The encoded protein is CSASLGRAQPQHF.

The J gene is TRBJ1-1, the V gene TRBV18; 9 nucleotides match TRBD1. This CDR3 is built from 16 residues. J gave up 1 base and V 6 bases, and 9 bases lay outside the gene matches. The germline V gene encodes CDR1 KGHSH and CDR2 LQKENI. Written as DNA, the CDR3 is TGTGCCAGCTCCCCGGGACAGGGAGTTAGGAACACTGAAGCTTTCTTT. Translation gives CASSPGQGVRNTEAFF.

This clonotype was detected a few times. This sequence joins TRBV6-2 or TRBV6-3 and TRBJ2-4; the D gene is possibly TRBD1 (6 bases). Germline V CDR1 and CDR2: MNHEY, SVGEGT. The CDR3 sequence is 14 residues long. V shed 5 bases and J shed 7 bases, with 15 bases lying between them. This chain's CDR3 is CASSPRQVVNIQYF. The CDR3 DNA follows: TGTGCCAGCAGTCCAAGACAGGTCGTCAACATTCAGTACTTC.

This clonotype was seen a single time. The CDR3 region has the DNA TGCAGTGCTAGGCCCGCGGGGGGGAGAGATACGCAGTATTTT. This translates into CSARPAGGRDTQYF. The V and J genes are TRBV20-1 and TRBJ2-3, with 9 bases matching TRBD2. This CDR3 has 14 residues. J was trimmed by 5 bases and V by 3 bases; bases with no gene match: 6. Looked up from germline, CDR1 is DFQATT and CDR2 is SNEGSKA (reference sequence).